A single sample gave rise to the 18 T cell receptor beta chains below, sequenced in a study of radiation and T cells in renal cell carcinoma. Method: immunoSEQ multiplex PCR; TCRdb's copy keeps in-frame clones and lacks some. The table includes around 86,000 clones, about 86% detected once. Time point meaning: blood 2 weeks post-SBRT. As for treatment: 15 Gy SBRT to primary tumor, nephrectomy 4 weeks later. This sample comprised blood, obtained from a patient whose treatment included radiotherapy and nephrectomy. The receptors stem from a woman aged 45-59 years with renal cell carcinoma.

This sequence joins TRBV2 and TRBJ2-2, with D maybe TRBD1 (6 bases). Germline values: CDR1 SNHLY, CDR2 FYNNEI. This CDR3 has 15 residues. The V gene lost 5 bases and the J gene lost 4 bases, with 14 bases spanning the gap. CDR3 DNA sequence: TGTGCCAGCAGTAGTTTGGGGGCAGGCACCGGGGAGCTGTTTTTT. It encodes CASSSLGAGTGELFF. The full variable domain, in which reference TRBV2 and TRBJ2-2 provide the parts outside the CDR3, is EPEVTQTPSHQVTQMGQEVILRCVPISNHLYFYWYRQILGQKVEFLVSFYNNEISEKSEIFDDQFSVERPDGSNFTLKIRSTKLEDSAMYFCASSSLGAGTGELFFGEGSRLTVL.

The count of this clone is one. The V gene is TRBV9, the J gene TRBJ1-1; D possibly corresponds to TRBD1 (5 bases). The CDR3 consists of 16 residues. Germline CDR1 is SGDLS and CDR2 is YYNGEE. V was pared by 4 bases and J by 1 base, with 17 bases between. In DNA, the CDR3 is TGTGCCAGCAGCTCCTCCCCAGGGATCTGGAACACTGAAGCTTTCTTT. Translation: CASSSSPGIWNTEAFF.

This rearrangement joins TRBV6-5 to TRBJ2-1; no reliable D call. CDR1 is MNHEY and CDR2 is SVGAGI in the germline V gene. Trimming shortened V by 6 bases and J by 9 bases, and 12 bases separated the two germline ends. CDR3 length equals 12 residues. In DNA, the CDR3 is TGTGCCAGCAGGAACCCGGGCGGTGAGCAGTTCTTC. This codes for CASRNPGGEQFF.

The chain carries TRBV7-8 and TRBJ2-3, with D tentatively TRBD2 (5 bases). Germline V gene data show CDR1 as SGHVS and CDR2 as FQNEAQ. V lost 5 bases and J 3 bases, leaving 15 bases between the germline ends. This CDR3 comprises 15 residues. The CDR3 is CASSLQARGTDTQYF. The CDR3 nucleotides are TGTGCCAGCAGCCTGCAGGCCAGAGGGACAGATACGCAGTATTTT.

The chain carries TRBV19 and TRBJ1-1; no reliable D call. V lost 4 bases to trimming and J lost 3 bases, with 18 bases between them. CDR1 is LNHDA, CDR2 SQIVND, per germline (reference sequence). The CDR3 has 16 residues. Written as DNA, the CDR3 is TGTGCCAGTAGTAGCTGGGCACGGATGTCGTACACTGAAGCTTTCTTT. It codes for CASSSWARMSYTEAFF.

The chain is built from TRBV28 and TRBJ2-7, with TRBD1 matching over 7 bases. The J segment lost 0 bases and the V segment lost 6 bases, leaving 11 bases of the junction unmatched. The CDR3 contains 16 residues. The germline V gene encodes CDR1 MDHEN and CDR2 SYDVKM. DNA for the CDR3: TGTGCCAGCAGCGGTCCGCCGGGACAGAACTCCTACGAGCAGTACTTC. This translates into CASSGPPGQNSYEQYF.

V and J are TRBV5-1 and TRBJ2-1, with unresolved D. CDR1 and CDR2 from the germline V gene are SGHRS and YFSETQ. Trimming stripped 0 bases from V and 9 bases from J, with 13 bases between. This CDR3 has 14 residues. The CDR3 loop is CASSLGRAKSEQFF. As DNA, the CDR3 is TGCGCCAGCAGCTTGGGACGGGCTAAAAGTGAGCAGTTCTTC.

CDR3 in amino acids: CASSHQGQAPGDTIYF. CDR3 nucleotides: TGTGCCAGTAGTCATCAAGGACAGGCTCCAGGGGACACCATATATTTT. This rearrangement joins TRBV19 to TRBJ1-3; 7 bases match TRBD1. The CDR3 extends over 16 amino acids. CDR1 and CDR2 from the germline V gene are LNHDA and SQIVND (reference sequence). Trimming cost V 5 bases and J 8 bases; bases outside gene matches: 15.

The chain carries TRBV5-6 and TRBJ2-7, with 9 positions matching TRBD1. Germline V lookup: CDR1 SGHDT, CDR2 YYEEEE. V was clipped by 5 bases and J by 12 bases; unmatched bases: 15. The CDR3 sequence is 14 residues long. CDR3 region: CASRVRDRATPVYF. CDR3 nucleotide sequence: TGTGCCAGCAGGGTAAGGGACAGGGCGACCCCAGTGTACTTC.

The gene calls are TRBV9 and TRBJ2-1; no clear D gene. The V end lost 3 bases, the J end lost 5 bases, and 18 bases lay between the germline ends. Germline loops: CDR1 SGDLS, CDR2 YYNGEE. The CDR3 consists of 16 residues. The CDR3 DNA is TGTGCCAGCAGCGCACGCACCAGGCGCTCACACAATGAGCAGTTCTTC. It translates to CASSARTRRSHNEQFF. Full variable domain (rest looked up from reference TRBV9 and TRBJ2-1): DSGVTQTPKHLITATGQRVTLRCSPRSGDLSVYWYQQSLDQGLQFLIQYYNGEERAKGNILERFSAQQFPDLHSELNLSSLELGDSALYFCASSARTRRSHNEQFFGPGTRLTVL.

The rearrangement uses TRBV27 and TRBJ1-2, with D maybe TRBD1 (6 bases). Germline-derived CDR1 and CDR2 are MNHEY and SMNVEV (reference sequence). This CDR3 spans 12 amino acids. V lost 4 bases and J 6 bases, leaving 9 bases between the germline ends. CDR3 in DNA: TGTGCCAGCAGTTCATACAGGGATGGCTACACCTTC. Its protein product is CASSSYRDGYTF.

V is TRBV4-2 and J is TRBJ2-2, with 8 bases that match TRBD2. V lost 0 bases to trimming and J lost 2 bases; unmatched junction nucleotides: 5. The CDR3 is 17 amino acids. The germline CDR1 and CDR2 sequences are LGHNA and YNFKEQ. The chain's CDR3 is CASSQDPSGRNTGELFF. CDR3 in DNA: TGTGCCAGCAGCCAAGATCCCAGCGGGAGAAACACCGGGGAGCTGTTTTTT.

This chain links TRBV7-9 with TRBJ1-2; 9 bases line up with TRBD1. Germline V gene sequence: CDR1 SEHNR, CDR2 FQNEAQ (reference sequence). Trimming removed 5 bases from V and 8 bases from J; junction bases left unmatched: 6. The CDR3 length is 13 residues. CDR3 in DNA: TGTGCCAGCAGCCCCGAGGGACAGGGAGGCTACACCTTC. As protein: CASSPEGQGGYTF.

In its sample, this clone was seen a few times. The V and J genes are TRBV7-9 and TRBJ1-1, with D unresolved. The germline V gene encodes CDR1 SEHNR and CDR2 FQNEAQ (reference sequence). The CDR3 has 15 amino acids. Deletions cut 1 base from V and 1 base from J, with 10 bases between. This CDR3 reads CASSLDGRGNTEAFF. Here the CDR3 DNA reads TGTGCCAGCAGCTTAGACGGGCGAGGGAACACTGAAGCTTTCTTT.

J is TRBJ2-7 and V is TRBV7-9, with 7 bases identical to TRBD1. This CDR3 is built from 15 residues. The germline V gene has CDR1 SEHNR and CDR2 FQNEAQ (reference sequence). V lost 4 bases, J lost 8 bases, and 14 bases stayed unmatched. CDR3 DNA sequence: TGTGCCAGCAGCTCTCGGGACAGTGGGATGTTTCAGCAGTACTTC. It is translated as CASSSRDSGMFQQYF.

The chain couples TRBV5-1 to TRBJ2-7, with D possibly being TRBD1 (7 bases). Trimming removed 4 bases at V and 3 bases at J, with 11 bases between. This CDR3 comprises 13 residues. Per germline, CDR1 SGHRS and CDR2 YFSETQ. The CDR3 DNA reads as TGCGCCAGCAGCAGGGGGGACAGCTACGAGCAGTACTTC. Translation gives CASSRGDSYEQYF.

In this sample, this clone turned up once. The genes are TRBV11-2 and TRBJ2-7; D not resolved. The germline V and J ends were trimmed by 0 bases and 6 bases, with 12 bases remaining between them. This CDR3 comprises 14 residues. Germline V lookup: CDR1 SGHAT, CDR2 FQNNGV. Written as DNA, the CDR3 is TGTGCCAGCAGCTTAGAGGTGTCCCGCGGCGAGCAGTACTTC. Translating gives CASSLEVSRGEQYF.

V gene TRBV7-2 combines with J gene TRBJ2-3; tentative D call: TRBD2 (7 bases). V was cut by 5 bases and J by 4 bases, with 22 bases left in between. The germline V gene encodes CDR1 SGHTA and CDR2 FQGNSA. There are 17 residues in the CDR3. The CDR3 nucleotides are TGTGCCAGCAGCGGGGAGGGTCCGGGGGGCGGAGCAGATACGCAGTATTTT. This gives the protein CASSGEGPGGGADTQYF.